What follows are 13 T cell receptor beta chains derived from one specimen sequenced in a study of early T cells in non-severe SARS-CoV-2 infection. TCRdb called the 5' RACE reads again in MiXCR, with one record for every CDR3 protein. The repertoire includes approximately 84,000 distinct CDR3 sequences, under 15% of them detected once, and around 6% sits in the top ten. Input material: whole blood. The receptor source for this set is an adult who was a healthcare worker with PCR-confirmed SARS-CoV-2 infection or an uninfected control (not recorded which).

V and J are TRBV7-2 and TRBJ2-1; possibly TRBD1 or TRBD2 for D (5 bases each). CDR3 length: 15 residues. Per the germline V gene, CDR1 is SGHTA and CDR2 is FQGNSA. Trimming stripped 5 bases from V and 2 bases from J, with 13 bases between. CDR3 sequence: CASSPWGSPYNEQFF. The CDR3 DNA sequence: TGTGCCAGCAGCCCCTGGGGGAGCCCCTACAATGAGCAGTTCTTC.

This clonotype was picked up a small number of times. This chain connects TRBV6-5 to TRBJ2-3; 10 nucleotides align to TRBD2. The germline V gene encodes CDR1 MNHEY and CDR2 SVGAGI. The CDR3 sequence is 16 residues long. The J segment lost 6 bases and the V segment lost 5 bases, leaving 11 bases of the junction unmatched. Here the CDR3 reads CASSEAGAGGEDTQYF. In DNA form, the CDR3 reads TGTGCCAGCAGTGAGGCGGGAGCGGGAGGGGAGGATACGCAGTATTTT.

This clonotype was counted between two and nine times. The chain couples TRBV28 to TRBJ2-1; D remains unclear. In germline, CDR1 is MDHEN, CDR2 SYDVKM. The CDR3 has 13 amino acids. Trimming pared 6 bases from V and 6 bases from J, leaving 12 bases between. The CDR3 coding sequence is TGTGCCAGCAGCCGGATTCGCGTCAATGAGCAGTTCTTC. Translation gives CASSRIRVNEQFF.

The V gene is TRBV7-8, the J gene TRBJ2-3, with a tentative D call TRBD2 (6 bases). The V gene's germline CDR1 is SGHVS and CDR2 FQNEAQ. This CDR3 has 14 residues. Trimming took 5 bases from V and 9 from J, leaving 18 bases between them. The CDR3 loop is CASSPSTSPETQYF. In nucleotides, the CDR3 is TGTGCCAGCAGCCCATCCACTAGCCCCGAGACGCAGTATTTT.

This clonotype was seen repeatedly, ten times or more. CDR3 residues: CASSKVAGGYNEQFF. The CDR3, as DNA: TGTGCCAGCAGCAAAGTAGCGGGAGGGTACAATGAGCAGTTCTTC. The genes are TRBV6-4 and TRBJ2-1; 11 bases match TRBD2. V was clipped by 6 bases and J by 4 bases; unmatched bases: 5. The V gene's germline CDR1 is MRHNA and CDR2 SNTAGT. This CDR3 spans 15 amino acids.

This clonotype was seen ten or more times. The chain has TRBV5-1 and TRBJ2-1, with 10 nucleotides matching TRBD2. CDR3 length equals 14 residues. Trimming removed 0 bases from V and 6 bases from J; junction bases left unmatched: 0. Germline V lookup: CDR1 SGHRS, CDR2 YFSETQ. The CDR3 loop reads CASSLGLAGNEQFF. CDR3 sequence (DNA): TGCGCCAGCAGCTTGGGACTAGCGGGCAATGAGCAGTTCTTC.

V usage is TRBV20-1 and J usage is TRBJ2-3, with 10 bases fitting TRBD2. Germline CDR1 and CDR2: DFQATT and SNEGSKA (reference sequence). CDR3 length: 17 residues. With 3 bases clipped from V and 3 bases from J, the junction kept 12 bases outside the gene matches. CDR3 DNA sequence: TGCAGTGCTAGGAGGGCTAGCGGGAGCGGAGGGACAGATACGCAGTATTTT. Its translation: CSARRASGSGGTDTQYF.

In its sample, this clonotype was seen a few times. DNA of the CDR3: TGTGCCAGCAGTTACTCTGGGGCGTCTCAGCCCCAGCATTTT. Translation: CASSYSGASQPQHF. The rearrangement joins TRBV6-2 or TRBV6-3 to TRBJ1-5, with D perhaps matching TRBD1 (5 bases). This CDR3 contains 14 residues. V was shortened by 0 bases and J by 6 bases, with 9 bases between the two germline ends. CDR1 and CDR2 from the germline V gene are MNHEY and SVGEGT.

The CDR3 is CASSFLATTRADTQYF. As DNA, the CDR3 is TGTGCCAGCAGCTTCCTAGCGACAACAAGGGCAGATACGCAGTATTTT. The V and J genes are TRBV7-2 and TRBJ2-3; possibly TRBD2 for D (6 bases). Germline V gene data show CDR1 as SGHTA and CDR2 as FQGNSA. This CDR3 contains 16 residues. Trimming removed 3 bases from V and 4 bases from J, with 17 bases in between.

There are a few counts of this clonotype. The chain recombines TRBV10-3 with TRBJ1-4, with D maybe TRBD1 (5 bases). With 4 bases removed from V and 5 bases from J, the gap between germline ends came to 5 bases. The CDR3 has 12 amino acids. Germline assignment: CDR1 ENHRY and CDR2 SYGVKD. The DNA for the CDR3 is TGTGCCATCAGTGGGACAAATGAAAAACTGTTTTTT. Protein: CAISGTNEKLFF.

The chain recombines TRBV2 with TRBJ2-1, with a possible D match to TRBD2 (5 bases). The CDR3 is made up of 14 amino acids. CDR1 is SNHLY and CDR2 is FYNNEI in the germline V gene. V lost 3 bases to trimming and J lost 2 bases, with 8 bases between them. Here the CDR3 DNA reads TGTGCCAGCAGTGAGGTCGGGACCTACAATGAGCAGTTCTTC. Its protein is CASSEVGTYNEQFF.

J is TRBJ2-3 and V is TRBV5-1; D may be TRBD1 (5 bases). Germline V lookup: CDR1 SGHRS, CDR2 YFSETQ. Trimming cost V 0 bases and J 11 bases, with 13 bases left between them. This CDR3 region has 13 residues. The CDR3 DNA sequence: TGCGCCAGCAGCTTGGAGACGATCCAGGGGCAGTATTTT. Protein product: CASSLETIQGQYF.

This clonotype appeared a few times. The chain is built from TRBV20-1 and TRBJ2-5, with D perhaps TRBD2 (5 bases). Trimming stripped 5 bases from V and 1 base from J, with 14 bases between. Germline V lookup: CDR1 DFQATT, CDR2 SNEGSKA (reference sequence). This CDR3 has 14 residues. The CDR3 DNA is TGCAGTGCTCATAAGACGGGAATCCAAGAGACCCAGTACTTC. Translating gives CSAHKTGIQETQYF.